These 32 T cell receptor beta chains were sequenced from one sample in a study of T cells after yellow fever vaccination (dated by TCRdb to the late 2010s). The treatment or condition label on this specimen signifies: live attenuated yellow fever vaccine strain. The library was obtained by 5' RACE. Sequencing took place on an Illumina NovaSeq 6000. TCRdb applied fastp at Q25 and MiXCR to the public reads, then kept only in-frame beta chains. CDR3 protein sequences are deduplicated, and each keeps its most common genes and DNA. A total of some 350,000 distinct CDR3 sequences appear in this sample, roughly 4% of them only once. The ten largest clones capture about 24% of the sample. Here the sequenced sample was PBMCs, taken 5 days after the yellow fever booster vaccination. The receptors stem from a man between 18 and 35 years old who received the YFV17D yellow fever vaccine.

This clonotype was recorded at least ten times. The chain's CDR3 is CASSPFSLTEAFF. Here the CDR3 DNA reads TGTGCCAGCAGCCCTTTTTCGTTGACTGAAGCTTTCTTT. The chain employs TRBV3-1 and TRBJ1-1, with D hard to call. This CDR3 is 13 amino acids long. V lost 4 bases and J 5 bases, leaving 11 bases between the germline ends. The V gene's germline CDR1 is LGHDT and CDR2 YNNKEL (reference sequence).

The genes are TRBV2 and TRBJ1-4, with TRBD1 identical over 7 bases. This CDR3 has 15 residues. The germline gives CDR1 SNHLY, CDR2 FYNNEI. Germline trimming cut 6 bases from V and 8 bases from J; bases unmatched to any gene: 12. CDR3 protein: CASRKDRAVGEKLFF. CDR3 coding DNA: TGTGCCAGCAGAAAAGACAGGGCAGTCGGGGAAAAACTGTTTTTT. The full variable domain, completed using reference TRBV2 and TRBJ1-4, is EPEVTQTPSHQVTQMGQEVILRCVPISNHLYFYWYRQILGQKVEFLVSFYNNEISEKSEIFDDQFSVERPDGSNFTLKIRSTKLEDSAMYFCASRKDRAVGEKLFFGSGTQLSVL.

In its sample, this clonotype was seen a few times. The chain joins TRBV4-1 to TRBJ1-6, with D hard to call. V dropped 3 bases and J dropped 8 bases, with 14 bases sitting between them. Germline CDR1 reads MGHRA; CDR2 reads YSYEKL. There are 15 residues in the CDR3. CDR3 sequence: CASSHYTREDSPLHF. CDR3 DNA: TGCGCCAGCAGCCACTACACACGGGAAGATTCACCCCTCCACTTT.

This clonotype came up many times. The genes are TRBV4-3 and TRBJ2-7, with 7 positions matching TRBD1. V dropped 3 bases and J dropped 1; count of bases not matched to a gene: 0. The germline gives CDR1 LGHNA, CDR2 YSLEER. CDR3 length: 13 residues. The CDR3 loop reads CASSQDRSYEQYF. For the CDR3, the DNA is TGCGCCAGCAGCCAGGACAGGTCCTACGAGCAGTACTTC.

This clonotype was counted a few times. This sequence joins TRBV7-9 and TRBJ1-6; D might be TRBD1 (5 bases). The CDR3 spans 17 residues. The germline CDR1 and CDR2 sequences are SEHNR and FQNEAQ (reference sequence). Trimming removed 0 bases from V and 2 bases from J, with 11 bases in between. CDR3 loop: CASSLAHPGAYNSPLHF. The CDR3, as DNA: TGTGCCAGCAGCTTAGCCCACCCGGGGGCCTATAATTCACCCCTCCACTTT.

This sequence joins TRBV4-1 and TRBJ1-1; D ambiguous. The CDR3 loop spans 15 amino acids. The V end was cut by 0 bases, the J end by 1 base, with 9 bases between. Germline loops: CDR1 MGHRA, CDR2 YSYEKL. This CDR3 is CASSQEGASNTEAFF. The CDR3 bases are TGCGCCAGCAGCCAAGAGGGCGCATCGAACACTGAAGCTTTCTTT.

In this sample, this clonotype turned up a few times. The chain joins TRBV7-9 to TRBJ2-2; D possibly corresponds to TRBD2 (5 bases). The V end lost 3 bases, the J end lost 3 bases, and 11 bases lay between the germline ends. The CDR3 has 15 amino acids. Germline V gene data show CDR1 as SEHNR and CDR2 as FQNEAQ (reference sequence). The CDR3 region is CASSFGVRDTGELFF. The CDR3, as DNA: TGTGCCAGCAGCTTCGGAGTGAGGGACACCGGGGAGCTGTTTTTT.

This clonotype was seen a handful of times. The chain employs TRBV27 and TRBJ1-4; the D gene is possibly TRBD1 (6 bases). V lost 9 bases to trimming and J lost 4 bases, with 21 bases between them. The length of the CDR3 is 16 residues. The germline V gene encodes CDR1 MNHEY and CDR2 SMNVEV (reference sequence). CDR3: CASAVLGGADNEKLFF. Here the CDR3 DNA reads TGTGCCAGTGCCGTTTTGGGGGGGGCGGATAATGAAAAACTGTTTTTT.

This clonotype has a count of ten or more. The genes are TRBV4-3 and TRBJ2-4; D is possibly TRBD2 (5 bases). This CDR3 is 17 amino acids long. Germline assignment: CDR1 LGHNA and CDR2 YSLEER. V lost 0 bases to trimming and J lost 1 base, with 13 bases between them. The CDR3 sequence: CASSQDAGVGAKNIQYF. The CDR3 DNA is TGCGCCAGCAGCCAAGATGCGGGTGTGGGGGCCAAAAACATTCAGTACTTC.

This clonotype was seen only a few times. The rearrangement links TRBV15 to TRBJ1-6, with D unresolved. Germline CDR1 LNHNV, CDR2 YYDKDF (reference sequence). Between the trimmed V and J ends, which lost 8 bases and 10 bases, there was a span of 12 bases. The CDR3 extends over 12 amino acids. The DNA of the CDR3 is TGTGCCACCGCGAGCGAGAACTCACCCCTCCACTTT. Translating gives CATASENSPLHF.

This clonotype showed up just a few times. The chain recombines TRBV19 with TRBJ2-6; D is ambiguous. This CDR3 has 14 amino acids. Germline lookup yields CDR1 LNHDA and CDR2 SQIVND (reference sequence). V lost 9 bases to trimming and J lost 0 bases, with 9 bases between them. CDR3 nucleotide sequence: TGTGCCAGCCAAGTCACCTCTGGGGCCAACGTCCTGACTTTC. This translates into CASQVTSGANVLTF. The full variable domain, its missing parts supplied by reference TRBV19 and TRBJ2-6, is DGGITQSPKYLFRKEGQNVTLSCEQNLNHDAMYWYRQDPGQGLRLIYYSQIVNDFQKGDIAEGYSVSREKKESFPLTVTSAQKNPTAFYLCASQVTSGANVLTFGAGSRLTVL.

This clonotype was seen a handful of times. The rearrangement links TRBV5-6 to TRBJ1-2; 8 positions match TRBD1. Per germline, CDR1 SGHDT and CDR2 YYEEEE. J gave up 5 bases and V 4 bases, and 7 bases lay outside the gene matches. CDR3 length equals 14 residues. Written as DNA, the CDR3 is TGTGCCAGCAGCCTCCCGGGACAGGTATATGGCTACACCTTC. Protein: CASSLPGQVYGYTF.

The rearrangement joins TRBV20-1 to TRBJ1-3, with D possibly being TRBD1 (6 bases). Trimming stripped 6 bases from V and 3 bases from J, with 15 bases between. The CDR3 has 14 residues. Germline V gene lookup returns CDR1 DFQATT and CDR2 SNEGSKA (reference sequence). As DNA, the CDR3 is TGCAGTGCCACCACACAGGGTGGTGGAAACACCATATATTTT. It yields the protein CSATTQGGGNTIYF.

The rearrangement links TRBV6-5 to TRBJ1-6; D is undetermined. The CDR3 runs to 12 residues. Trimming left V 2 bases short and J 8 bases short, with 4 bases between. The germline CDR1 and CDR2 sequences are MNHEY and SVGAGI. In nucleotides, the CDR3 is TGTGCCAGCAGTTACCCCGATTCACCCCTCCACTTT. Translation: CASSYPDSPLHF.

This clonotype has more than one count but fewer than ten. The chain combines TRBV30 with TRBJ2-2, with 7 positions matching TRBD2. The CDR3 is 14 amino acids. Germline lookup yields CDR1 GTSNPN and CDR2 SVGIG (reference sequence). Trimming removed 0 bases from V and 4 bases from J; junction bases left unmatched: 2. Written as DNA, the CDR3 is TGTGCCTGGAGTGTACTAGCGTTCACCGGGGAGCTGTTTTTT. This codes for CAWSVLAFTGELFF.

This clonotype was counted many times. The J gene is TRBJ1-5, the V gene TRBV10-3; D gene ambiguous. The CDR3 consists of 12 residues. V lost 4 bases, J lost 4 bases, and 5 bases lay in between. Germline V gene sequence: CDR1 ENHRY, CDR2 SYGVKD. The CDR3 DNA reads TGTGCCATCAGTGCTGTAAATCAGCCCCAGCATTTT. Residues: CAISAVNQPQHF.

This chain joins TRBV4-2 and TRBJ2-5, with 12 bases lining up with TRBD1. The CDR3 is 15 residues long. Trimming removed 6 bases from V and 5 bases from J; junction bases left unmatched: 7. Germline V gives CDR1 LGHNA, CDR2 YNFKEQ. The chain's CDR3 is CASRAFGTGGETQYF. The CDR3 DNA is TGTGCCAGCAGGGCGTTTGGGACAGGGGGCGAGACCCAGTACTTC.

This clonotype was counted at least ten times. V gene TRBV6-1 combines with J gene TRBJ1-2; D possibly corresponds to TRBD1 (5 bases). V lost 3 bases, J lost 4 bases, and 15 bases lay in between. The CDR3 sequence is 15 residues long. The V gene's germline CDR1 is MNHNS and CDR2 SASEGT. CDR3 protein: CASSEGLEGFYGYTF. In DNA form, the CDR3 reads TGTGCCAGCAGTGAGGGGCTTGAGGGGTTCTATGGCTACACCTTC.

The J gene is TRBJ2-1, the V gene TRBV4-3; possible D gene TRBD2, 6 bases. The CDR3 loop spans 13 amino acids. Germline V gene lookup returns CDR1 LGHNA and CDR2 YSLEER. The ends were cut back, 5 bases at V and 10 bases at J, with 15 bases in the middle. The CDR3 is CASSTLLADEQFF. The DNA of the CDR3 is TGCGCCAGCAGCACCCTACTAGCTGACGAGCAGTTCTTC.

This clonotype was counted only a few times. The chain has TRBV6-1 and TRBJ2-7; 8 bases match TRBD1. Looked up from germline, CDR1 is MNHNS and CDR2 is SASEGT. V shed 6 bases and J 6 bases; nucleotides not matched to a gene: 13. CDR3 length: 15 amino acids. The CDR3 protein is CASSPQDRELGEQYF. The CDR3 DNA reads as TGTGCCAGCAGCCCTCAGGACAGGGAATTGGGCGAGCAGTACTTC.

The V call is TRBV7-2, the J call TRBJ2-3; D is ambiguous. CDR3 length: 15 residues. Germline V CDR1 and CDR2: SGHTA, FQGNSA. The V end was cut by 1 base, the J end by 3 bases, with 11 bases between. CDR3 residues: CASSLGQAVTDTQYF. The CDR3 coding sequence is TGTGCCAGCAGCTTAGGTCAGGCGGTGACAGATACGCAGTATTTT.

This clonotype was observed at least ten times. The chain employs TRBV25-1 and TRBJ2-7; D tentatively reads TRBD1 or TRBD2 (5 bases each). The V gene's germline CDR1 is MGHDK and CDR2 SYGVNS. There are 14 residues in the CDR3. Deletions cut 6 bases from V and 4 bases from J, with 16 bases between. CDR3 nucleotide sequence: TGTGCCAGCAGAGAAATTGGGGGTAGTTACGAGCAGTACTTC. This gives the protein CASREIGGSYEQYF.

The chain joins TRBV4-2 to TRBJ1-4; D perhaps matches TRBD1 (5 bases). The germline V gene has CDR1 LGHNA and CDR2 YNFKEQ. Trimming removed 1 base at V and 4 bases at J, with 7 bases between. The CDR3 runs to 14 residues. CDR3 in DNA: TGTGCCAGCAGCCAAGGGGACCTTAATGAAAAACTGTTTTTT. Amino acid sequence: CASSQGDLNEKLFF.

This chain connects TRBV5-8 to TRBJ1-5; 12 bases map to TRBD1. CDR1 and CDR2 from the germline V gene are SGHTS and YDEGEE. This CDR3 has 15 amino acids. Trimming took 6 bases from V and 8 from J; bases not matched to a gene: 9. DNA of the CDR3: TGTGCCAGCAATCGGGACAGGGGGCGTTCGAAGCCCCAGCATTTT. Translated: CASNRDRGRSKPQHF.

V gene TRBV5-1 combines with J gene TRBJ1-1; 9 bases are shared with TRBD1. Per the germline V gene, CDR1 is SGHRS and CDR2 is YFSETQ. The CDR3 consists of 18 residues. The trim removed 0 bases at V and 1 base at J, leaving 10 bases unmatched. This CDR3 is CASSLDTGGYGGNTEAFF. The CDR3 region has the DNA TGCGCCAGCAGCTTGGACACAGGGGGCTATGGAGGGAACACTGAAGCTTTCTTT. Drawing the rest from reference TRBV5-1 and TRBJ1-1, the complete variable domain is KAGVTQTPRYLIKTRGQQVTLSCSPISGHRSVSWYQQTPGQGLQFLFEYFSETQRNKGNFPGRFSGRQFSNSRSEMNVSTLELGDSALYLCASSLDTGGYGGNTEAFFGQGTRLTVV.

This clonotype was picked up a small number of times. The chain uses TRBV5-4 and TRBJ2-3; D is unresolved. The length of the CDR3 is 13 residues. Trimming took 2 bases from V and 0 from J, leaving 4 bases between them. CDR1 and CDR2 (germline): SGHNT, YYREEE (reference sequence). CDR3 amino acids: CASSFMSTDTQYF. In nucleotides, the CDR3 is TGTGCCAGCAGCTTTATGAGCACAGATACGCAGTATTTT.

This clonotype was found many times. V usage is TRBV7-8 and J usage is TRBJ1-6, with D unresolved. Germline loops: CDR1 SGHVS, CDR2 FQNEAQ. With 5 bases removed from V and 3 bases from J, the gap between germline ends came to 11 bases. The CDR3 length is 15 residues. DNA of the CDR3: TGTGCCAGCAGCCTAACGCTACTCTATAATTCACCCCTCCACTTT. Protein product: CASSLTLLYNSPLHF.

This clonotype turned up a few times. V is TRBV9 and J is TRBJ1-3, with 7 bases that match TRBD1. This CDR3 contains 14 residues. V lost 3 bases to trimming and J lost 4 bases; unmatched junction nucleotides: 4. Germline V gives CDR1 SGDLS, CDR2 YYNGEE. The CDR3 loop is CASSAGTAGNTIYF. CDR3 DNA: TGTGCCAGCAGCGCCGGGACAGCGGGAAACACCATATATTTT.

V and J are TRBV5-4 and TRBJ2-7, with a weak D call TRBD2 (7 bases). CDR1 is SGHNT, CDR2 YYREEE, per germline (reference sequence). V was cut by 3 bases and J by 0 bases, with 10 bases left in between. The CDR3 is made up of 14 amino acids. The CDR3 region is CASSWGGFSYEQYF. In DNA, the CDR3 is TGTGCCAGCAGCTGGGGGGGCTTCTCCTACGAGCAGTACTTC.

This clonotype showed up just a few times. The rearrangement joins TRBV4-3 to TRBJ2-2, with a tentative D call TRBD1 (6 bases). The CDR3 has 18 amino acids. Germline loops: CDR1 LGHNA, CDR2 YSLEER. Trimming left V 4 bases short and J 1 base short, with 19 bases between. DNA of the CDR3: TGCGCCAGCAGCCCTGGGACCAGGGGTGGGGGGAACACCGGGGAGCTGTTTTTT. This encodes CASSPGTRGGGNTGELFF.

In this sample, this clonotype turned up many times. The CDR3 DNA follows: TGTGCCATCGCACCGGGACAGGGGGCAGGCGAGCAGTACGTC. Protein sequence: CAIAPGQGAGEQYV. V is TRBV10-3 and J is TRBJ2-7, with 12 positions matching TRBD1. The CDR3 consists of 14 residues. V shed 8 bases and J 6 bases; nucleotides not matched to a gene: 8. The V gene's germline CDR1 is ENHRY and CDR2 SYGVKD.

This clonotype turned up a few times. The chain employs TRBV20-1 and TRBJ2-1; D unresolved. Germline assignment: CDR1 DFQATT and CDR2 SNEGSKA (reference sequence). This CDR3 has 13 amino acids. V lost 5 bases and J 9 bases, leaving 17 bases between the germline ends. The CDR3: CSAHQEDVGEQFF. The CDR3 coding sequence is TGCAGTGCTCATCAGGAAGACGTCGGTGAGCAGTTCTTC.